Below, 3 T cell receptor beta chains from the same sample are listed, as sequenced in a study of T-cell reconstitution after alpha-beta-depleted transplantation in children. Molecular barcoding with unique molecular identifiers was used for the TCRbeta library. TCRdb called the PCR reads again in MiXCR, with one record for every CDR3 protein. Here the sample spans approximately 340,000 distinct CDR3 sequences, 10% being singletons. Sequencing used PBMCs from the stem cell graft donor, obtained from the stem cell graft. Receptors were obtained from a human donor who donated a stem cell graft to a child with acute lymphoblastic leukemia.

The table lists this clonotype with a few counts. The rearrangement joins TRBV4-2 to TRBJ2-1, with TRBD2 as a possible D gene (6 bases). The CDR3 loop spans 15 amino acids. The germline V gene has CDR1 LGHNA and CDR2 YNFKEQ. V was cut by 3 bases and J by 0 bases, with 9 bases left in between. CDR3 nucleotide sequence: TGTGCCAGCAGCCAGGCCGGGGGCTCCTACAATGAGCAGTTCTTC. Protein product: CASSQAGGSYNEQFF.

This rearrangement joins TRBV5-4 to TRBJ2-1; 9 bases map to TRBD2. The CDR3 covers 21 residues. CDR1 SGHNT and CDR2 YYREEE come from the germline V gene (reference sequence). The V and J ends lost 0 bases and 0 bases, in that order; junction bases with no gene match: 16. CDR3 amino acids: CASSLVARFLAGKSSYNEQFF. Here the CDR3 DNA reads TGTGCCAGCAGCTTGGTCGCTCGATTTCTAGCGGGAAAAAGCTCCTACAATGAGCAGTTCTTC.

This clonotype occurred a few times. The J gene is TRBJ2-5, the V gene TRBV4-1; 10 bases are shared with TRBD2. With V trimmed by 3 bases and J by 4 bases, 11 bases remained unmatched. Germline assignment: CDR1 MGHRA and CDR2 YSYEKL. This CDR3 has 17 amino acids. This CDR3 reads CASSQQGQAGGGETQYF. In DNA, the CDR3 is TGCGCCAGCAGCCAGCAGGGGCAAGCGGGAGGGGGAGAGACCCAGTACTTC.